The sequence of this T cell receptor (beta chain) was determined in a study of shared clonotypes between healthy human individuals. On the study more broadly: In total, the donors were two women and a few men aged 18 to 49. Study conclusions and caveats: The sampled material consisted only of blood, and tissue repertoires are likely to differ.

This clone has a single count. The antigen remains undetermined. The germline gives CDR1 LGHNA, CDR2 YSLEER. The J segment lost 2 bases and the V segment lost 1 base, leaving 3 bases of the junction unmatched. The CDR3 covers 16 residues. CD45RO-negative, CCR7-selected cells formed the naive CD8 fraction, which excluded terminally differentiated effector memory CD45RA+ cells. Deep was the level used in running the assay. The assay was immunoSEQ multiplex PCR, and TCRdb's table has in-frame clones only and misses some. The table has a few million clones, about 93% seen once. The sample consisted of naive CD8+ T cells from PBMCs. This TCR derives from a man younger than 30 in good health. Some clones in this sample may be carry-over from other donors' samples. The chain joins TRBV4-3 to TRBJ2-7, with 12 bases lining up with TRBD2. The CDR3 loop reads CASSQGRLAGAYEQYF. The DNA of the CDR3 is TGCGCCAGCAGCCAAGGCCGACTAGCGGGAGCCTACGAGCAGTACTTC.